The 15 T cell receptor beta chains reported below all come from one sample, sequenced in a study of vaccination and CD4 T cells after COVID-19. As to treatment: roughly 11-day PBMC culture with coronavirus spike peptide pools or control peptides (ViraFEST assay). Gathered ahead of the COVID-19 pandemic (2011-2018) were the CD4+ T cells of the unexposed donor. These receptors lack a known antigen. The Oncomine TCR Beta short-read assay sequenced DNA from cultured CD4+ T cells. Using its own MiXCR run on the PCR reads, TCRdb lists one record per CDR3 protein. The sample contains 5,900 or so distinct CDR3 sequences, approximately 40% of which appear only once. Sequenced sample: CD4+ T cells from blood, cultured in vitro. The receptor source for this set is a human donor in good health.

The chain couples TRBV6-2 or TRBV6-3 to TRBJ2-5, with 12 nucleotides matching TRBD2. V shed 6 bases, J shed 4 bases, and the junction held 6 bases outside the gene matches. The germline V gene encodes CDR1 MNHEY and CDR2 SVGEGT. The CDR3 is 15 amino acids. DNA of the CDR3: TGTGCCAGCAGCCCTCTAGCGGGGGGGGGAGAGACCCAGTACTTC. The encoded protein is CASSPLAGGGETQYF.

CDR3 region: CASSEAGGTDTQYF. CDR3 sequence (DNA): TGTGCCAGCAGTGAAGCGGGGGGCACAGATACGCAGTATTTT. The chain links TRBV6-4 to TRBJ2-3; 8 positions agree with TRBD2. Germline trimming cut 3 bases from V and 1 base from J; bases unmatched to any gene: 0. Germline CDR1 reads MRHNA; CDR2 reads SNTAGT. This CDR3 spans 14 amino acids.

This rearrangement joins TRBV29-1 to TRBJ2-2; no reliable D call. Germline values: CDR1 SQVTM, CDR2 ANQGSEA. Between the trimmed V and J ends, which lost 7 bases and 3 bases, there was a span of 6 bases. CDR3 length equals 11 residues. CDR3 in amino acids: CSADYTGELFF. The CDR3 coding sequence is TGCAGCGCCGATTACACCGGGGAGCTGTTTTTT.

This rearrangement joins TRBV11-1 to TRBJ2-7; 8 nucleotides match TRBD1. The junction had 20 bases not matched to a gene; V was cut back by 6 bases and J by 4 bases. Germline V gene sequence: CDR1 SGHAT, CDR2 FQDESV (reference sequence). This CDR3 contains 18 residues. This CDR3 is CASRPLTGEMEAPYEQYF. The CDR3 DNA is TGTGCCAGCAGACCCCTGACAGGGGAGATGGAGGCTCCTTACGAGCAGTACTTC.

The rearrangement links TRBV6-1 to TRBJ1-6; possibly TRBD1 for D (5 bases). Germline assignment: CDR1 MNHNS and CDR2 SASEGT. There are 17 residues in the CDR3. The ends were cut back, 5 bases at V and 5 bases at J, with 19 bases in the middle. CDR3 amino acids: CASSILFVGRNNSPLHF. The CDR3 DNA follows: TGTGCCAGCAGTATCCTATTCGTGGGACGTAATAATTCACCCCTCCACTTT.

The genes are TRBV2 and TRBJ2-3; D not certain. The CDR3 has 12 residues. With 3 bases removed from V and 3 bases from J, the gap between germline ends came to 4 bases. CDR1 and CDR2 from the germline V gene are SNHLY and FYNNEI. CDR3 in DNA: TGTGCCAGCAGTGAGGGGACAGATACGCAGTATTTT. This encodes CASSEGTDTQYF.

V usage is TRBV7-9 and J usage is TRBJ1-2, with D uncertain. Between the trimmed V and J ends, which lost 4 bases and 0 bases, there was a span of 15 bases. Germline CDR1 SEHNR, CDR2 FQNEAQ (reference sequence). CDR3 size: 16 residues. In nucleotides, the CDR3 is TGTGCCAGCAGCTGGAAGGAGGGCCGATCTAACTATGGCTACACCTTC. Translated, it gives CASSWKEGRSNYGYTF.

This clonotype appeared a single time. The J gene is TRBJ1-3, the V gene TRBV6-2 or TRBV6-3, with TRBD1 matching 7 bases. Germline CDR1 MNHEY, CDR2 SVGEGT. Trimming took 6 bases from V and 4 from J; bases not matched to a gene: 6. CDR3 size: 14 residues. CDR3 loop: CASRATGVGNTIYF. DNA of the CDR3: TGTGCCAGCAGGGCAACAGGGGTCGGAAACACCATATATTTT.

In regard to this clonotype: One end of the junction is discordant with germline, which a read error may explain. The chain couples TRBV6-1 to TRBJ1-1; 9 nucleotides line up with TRBD1. Germline values: CDR1 MNHNS, CDR2 SASEGT. CDR3 length equals 13 residues. The CDR3 reads CASRKTGGSETFF. The CDR3 region has the DNA TGTGCCAGCAGGAAGACAGGGGGAAGTGAAACTTTCTTT.

The rearrangement uses TRBV19 and TRBJ1-1; D perhaps matches TRBD1 (5 bases). Trimming left V 4 bases short and J 4 bases short, with 10 bases between. CDR3 length: 13 residues. Germline V CDR1 and CDR2: LNHDA, SQIVND (reference sequence). CDR3 sequence: CASSTGSFTEAFF. Written as DNA, the CDR3 is TGTGCCAGTAGTACAGGGAGCTTCACTGAAGCTTTCTTT.

The V call is TRBV7-9, the J call TRBJ2-2; D may be TRBD2 (6 bases). Germline-derived CDR1 and CDR2 are SEHNR and FQNEAQ (reference sequence). The CDR3 is 14 amino acids. The V and J ends lost 5 bases and 7 bases respectively, with 14 bases between them. The CDR3, as DNA: TGTGCCAGCAGCCCGCGGGACTTCCTCGGGGAGCTGTTTTTT. This encodes CASSPRDFLGELFF.

The chain couples TRBV6-1 to TRBJ1-4; D is unresolved. The CDR3 has 13 amino acids. Germline V lookup: CDR1 MNHNS, CDR2 SASEGT. V lost 5 bases to trimming and J lost 3 bases, with 7 bases between them. As DNA, the CDR3 is TGTGCCAGCAGTCGTACGTCTAATGAAAAACTGTTTTTT. This gives the protein CASSRTSNEKLFF.

This clonotype ranks as medium-sized. The rearrangement links TRBV4-1 to TRBJ1-1, with D tentatively TRBD1 (5 bases). Deletions cut 1 base from V and 2 bases from J, with 14 bases between. The length of the CDR3 is 16 residues. CDR1 is MGHRA, CDR2 YSYEKL, per germline. The DNA for the CDR3 is TGCGCCAGCAGCCAAGTCTCGGGGCCCCTAAACACTGAAGCTTTCTTT. This gives the protein CASSQVSGPLNTEAFF.

Details on this clonotype: One junction end does not reproduce the germline sequence, and a read error may be involved. The chain has TRBV7-2 and TRBJ2-1, with TRBD2 matching over 10 bases. This CDR3 region has 16 residues. CDR1 and CDR2 from the germline V gene are SGHTA and FQGNSA. CDR3 DNA: TGTGTCAGCAGCTTTTTAGCGGGGGGAATATACAATGAGCAGTTCTTC. The encoded protein is CVSSFLAGGIYNEQFF.

CDR3 coding DNA: TGTGCCAGTAGTCCTCAGACAGGGGGGCTTTACGAGCAGTACTTC. This gives the protein CASSPQTGGLYEQYF. The V gene is TRBV19, the J gene TRBJ2-7; 9 bases agree with TRBD1. The CDR3 covers 15 residues. Germline loops: CDR1 LNHDA, CDR2 SQIVND (reference sequence). Trimming took 5 bases from V and 4 from J; bases not matched to a gene: 9.